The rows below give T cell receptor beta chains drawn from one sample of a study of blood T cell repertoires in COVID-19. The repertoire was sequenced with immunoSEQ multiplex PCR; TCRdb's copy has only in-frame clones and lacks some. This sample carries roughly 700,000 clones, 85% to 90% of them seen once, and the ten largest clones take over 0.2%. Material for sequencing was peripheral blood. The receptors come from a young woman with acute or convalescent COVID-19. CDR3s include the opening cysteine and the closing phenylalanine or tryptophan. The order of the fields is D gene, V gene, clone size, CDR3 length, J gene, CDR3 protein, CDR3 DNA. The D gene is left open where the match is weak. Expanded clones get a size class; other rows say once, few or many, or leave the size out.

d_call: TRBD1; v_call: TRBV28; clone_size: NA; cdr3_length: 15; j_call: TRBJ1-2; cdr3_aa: CASSLPPGQGYGYTF; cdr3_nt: TGTGCCAGCAGTCTTCCACCGGGACAGGGCTATGGCTACACCTTC
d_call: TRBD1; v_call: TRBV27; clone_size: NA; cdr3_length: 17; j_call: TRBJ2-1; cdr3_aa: CASSRPVGTGGGDEQFF; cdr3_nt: TGTGCCAGCAGTCGCCCGGTGGGGACAGGGGGCGGGGATGAGCAGTTCTTC
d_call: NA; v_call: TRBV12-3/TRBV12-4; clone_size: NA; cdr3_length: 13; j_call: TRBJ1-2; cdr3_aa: CALRGLTNYGYTF; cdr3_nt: TGTGCCTTACGGGGACTCACTAACTATGGCTACACCTTC
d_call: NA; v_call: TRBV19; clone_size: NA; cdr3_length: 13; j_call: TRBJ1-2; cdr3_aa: CASSTDTYYGYTF; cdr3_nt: TGTGCCAGTAGTACGGACACTTACTATGGCTACACCTTC
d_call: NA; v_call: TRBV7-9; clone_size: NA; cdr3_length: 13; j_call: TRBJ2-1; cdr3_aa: CASSPLGGNEQFF; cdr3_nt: TGTGCCAGCAGCCCCCTGGGGGGCAATGAGCAGTTCTTC
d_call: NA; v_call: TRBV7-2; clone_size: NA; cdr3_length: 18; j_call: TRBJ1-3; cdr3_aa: CASSLMGASVLSGNTIYF; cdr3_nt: TGTGCCAGCAGCTTAATGGGGGCGAGCGTACTCTCTGGAAACACCATATATTTT
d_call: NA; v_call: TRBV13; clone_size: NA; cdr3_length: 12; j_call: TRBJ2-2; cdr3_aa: CASSSSSGELFF; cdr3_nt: TGTGCCAGCAGCTCCTCCTCCGGGGAGCTGTTTTTT
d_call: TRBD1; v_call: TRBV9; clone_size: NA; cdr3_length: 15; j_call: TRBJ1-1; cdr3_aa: CASSVEGAGLTEAFF; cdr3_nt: TGTGCCAGCAGCGTAGAGGGGGCGGGACTCACTGAAGCTTTCTTT
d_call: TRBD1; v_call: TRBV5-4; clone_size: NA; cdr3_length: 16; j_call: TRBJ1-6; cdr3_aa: CASSLALGGGNSPLHF; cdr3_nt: TGTGCCAGCAGCTTGGCCTTAGGGGGCGGTAATTCACCCCTCCACTTT
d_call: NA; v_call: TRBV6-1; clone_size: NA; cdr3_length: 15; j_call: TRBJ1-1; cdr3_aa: CASSEGYSMNTEAFF; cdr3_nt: TGTGCCAGCAGTGAAGGTTACAGTATGAACACTGAAGCTTTCTTT
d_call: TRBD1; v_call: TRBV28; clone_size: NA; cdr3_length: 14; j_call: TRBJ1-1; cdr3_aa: CASSSGQVNTEAFF; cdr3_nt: TGTGCCAGCAGTTCGGGACAGGTTAATACTGAAGCTTTCTTT
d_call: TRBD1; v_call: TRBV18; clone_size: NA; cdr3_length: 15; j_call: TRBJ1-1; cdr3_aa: CASSSRGRQGDEAFF; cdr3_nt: TGTGCCAGCTCATCAAGGGGAAGACAGGGGGATGAAGCTTTCTTT
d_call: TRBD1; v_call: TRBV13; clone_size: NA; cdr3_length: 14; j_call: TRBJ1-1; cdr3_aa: CASSRTGVNTEAFF; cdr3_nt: TGTGCCAGCAGCAGGACAGGGGTGAACACTGAAGCTTTCTTT
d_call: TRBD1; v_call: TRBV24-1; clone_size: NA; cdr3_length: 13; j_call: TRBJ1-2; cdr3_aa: CATSDIGQGVYTF; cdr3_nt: TGTGCCACCAGTGACATCGGACAGGGGGTCTACACCTTC
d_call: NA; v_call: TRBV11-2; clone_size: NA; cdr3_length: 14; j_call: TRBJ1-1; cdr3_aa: CASSDLRGYTEAFF; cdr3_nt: TGTGCCAGCAGCGACCTTCGGGGGTACACTGAAGCTTTCTTT
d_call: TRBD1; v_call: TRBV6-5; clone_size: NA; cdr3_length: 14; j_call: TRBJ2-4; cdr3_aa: CASSRRDRGNIQYF; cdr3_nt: TGTGCCAGCAGTCGCCGGGACAGGGGAAACATTCAGTACTTC
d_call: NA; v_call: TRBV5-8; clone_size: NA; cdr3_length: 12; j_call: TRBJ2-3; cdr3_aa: CASRRTVNTQYF; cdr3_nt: TGTGCCAGCAGACGGACAGTAAATACGCAGTATTTT
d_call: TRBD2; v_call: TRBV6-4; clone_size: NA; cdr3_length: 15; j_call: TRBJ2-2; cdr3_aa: CASSDRGGSTGELFF; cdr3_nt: TGTGCCAGCAGTGATCGCGGGGGTAGCACCGGGGAGCTGTTTTTT
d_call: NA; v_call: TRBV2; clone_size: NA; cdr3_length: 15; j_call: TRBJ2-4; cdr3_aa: CASSDLRLAKNIQYF; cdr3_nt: TGTGCCAGCAGTGACCTCAGATTAGCCAAAAACATTCAGTACTTC
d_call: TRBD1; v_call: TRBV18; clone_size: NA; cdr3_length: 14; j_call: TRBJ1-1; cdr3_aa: CASSLDRVVAEAFF; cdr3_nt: TGTGCCAGCTCCCTGGACAGGGTAGTAGCTGAAGCTTTCTTT
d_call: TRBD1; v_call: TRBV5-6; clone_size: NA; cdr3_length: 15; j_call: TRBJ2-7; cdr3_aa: CASSLGGQGSHEQYF; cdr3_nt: TGTGCCAGCAGCCTAGGAGGACAGGGTAGCCACGAGCAGTACTTC
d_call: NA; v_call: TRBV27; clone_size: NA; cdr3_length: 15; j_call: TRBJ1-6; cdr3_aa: CASSLIGSGNSPLHF; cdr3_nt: TGTGCCAGCAGTTTAATCGGCAGCGGAAATTCACCCCTCCACTTT
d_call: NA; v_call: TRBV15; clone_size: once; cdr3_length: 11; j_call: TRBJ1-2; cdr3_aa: CATSLMDTYTF; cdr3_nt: TGTGCCACATCGCTTATGGACACCTACACCTTC
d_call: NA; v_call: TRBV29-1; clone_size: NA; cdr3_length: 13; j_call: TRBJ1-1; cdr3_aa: CSVELGANIEAFF; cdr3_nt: TGCAGCGTTGAGCTGGGGGCAAACATTGAAGCTTTCTTT
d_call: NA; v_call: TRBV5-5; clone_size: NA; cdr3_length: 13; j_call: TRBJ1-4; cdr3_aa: CASSWGRAEKLFF; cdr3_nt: TGTGCCAGCAGCTGGGGCAGGGCGGAAAAACTGTTTTTT
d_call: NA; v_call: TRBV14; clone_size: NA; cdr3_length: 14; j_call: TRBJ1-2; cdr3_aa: CASSQEDINYGYTF; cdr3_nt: TGTGCCAGCAGCCAAGAGGACATTAACTATGGCTACACCTTC
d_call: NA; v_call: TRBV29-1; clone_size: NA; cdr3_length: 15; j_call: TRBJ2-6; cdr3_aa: CSVGLVSSGANVLTF; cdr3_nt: TGCAGCGTTGGATTAGTAAGCTCTGGGGCCAACGTCCTGACTTTC
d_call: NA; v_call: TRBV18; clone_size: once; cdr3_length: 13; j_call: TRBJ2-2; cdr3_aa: CASRKTDPGELFF; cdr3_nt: TGTGCCAGCCGCAAGACTGATCCCGGGGAGCTGTTTTTT
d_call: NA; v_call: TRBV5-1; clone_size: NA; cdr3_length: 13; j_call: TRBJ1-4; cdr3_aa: CASSQAVNEKLFF; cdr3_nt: TGCGCCAGCAGCCAGGCAGTTAATGAAAAACTGTTTTTT
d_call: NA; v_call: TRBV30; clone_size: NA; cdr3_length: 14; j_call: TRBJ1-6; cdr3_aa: CAWRVLSYNSPLHF; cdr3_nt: TGTGCCTGGAGGGTCCTATCCTATAATTCACCCCTCCACTTT
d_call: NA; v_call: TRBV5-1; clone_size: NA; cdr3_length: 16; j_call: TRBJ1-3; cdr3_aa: CASSPGGGDSGNTIYF; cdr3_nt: TGCGCCAGCAGCCCGGGCGGGGGAGACTCTGGAAACACCATATATTTT
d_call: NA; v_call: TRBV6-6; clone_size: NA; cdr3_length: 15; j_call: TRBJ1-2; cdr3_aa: CASSYAVAHNYGYTF; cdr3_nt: TGTGCCAGCAGTTACGCAGTGGCTCATAACTATGGCTACACCTTC
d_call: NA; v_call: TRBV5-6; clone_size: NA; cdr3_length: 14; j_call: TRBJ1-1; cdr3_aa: CASSLGGVRTEAFF; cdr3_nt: TGTGCCAGCAGCTTAGGAGGGGTGCGGACTGAAGCTTTCTTT
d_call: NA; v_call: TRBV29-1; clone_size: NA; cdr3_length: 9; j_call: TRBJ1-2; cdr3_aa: CSVSHGYTF; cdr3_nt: TGCAGCGTTTCTCATGGCTACACCTTC
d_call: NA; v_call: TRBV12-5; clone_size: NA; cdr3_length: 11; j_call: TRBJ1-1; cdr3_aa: CASGRLAEAFF; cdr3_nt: TGTGCTAGTGGCAGACTAGCTGAAGCTTTCTTT
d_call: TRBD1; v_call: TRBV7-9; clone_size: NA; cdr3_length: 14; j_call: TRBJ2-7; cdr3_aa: CASSSGTGAYEQYF; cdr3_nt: TGTGCCAGCAGTTCCGGGACAGGGGCGTACGAGCAGTACTTC
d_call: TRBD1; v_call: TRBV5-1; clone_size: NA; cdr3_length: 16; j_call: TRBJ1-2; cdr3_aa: CASSLSPPTGDYGYTF; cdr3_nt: TGCGCCAGCAGCTTGTCCCCCCCTACAGGGGACTATGGCTACACCTTC
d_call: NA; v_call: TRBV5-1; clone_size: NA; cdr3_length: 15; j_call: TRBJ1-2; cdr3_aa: CASSLEAGKHYGYTF; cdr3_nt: TGCGCCAGCAGCTTGGAGGCAGGGAAGCACTATGGCTACACCTTC